The clone carrying this T cell receptor beta chain was picked up many times. Antigen: not known. Germline is not matched at one junction end, which may reflect a read error. The data belong to a study of T cells after yellow fever vaccination. Study-wide results and limits: Contaminating bulk clonotypes could be abundant in FACS-sorted repertoires. Once the booster was given, most primary-vaccination clones reappeared, at just under 98% for CD4 and roughly 86% for CD8. The secondary T-cell response peaked on day 5, not day 15, but was weaker.

The CDR3 runs to 15 residues. The germline gives CDR1 DFQATT, CDR2 SNEGSKA (reference sequence). The study made its TCR cDNA through 5'RACE template switching. That step introduced a universal primer site along with UMIs. Using its own MiXCR run on the 5' RACE reads, TCRdb lists one record per CDR3 protein. This table has just under 600,000 distinct CDR3 sequences, about 14% appearing once. This chain joins TRBV20-1 and TRBJ2-3; D remains unclear. The receptor comes from a man younger than 45 who received the YFV17D yellow fever vaccine. The specimen comprised PBMCs, sampled on the day of the yellow fever booster vaccination. CDR3 in amino acids: CSARVGGSGTDTQYF. CDR3 DNA: TGCAGTGCCAGAGTGGGTGGGTCGGGCACAGATACGCAGTATTTT.